This T cell receptor (beta chain) is from a study of cytomegalovirus exposure and HLA in healthy donors. Study conclusions and caveats: Sequence variants that were highly shared formed a cluster that was likely a sequencing artifact. Researchers reported in a later analysis that a missense DCLRE1C variant was tied to TCR beta V- and J-gene trimming. Specific recognition of CMV antigens was confirmed in vitro for a few chains (all CMV-associated).

Trimming took 3 bases from V and 0 from J; bases not matched to a gene: 6. The CDR3 runs to 17 residues. Germline-derived CDR1 and CDR2 are LGHNA and YSLEER. A word on this clone: Its antigen remains unidentified.

Both 60 Vbeta primers and 13 Jbeta primers went into the PCR. The table came from immunoSEQ multiplex PCR; TCRdb's copy has only in-frame clones and leaves some out. This sample has approximately 170,000 clones, with approximately 67% found just once. Sequenced material: PBMCs. This TCR came from a woman aged 18-35 years in good health and CMV-seropositive. V is TRBV4-3 and J is TRBJ2-3; TRBD2 aligns across 10 bases. The CDR3 here is CASSQDPSGGSTDTQYF. The CDR3 region has the DNA TGCGCCAGCAGCCAGGACCCTAGCGGGGGTAGCACAGATACGCAGTATTTT.